One and the same sample provided the 20 T cell receptor beta chains below, sequenced in a study of cytomegalovirus exposure and HLA in healthy donors (dated by TCRdb to about 2017). Receptor libraries were prepared by the immunoSEQ multiplex PCR assay. A mixture of 60 forward primers for TCR Vbeta segments and 13 reverse primers for TCR Jbeta segments was used in the multiplex PCR. The table was pulled from immuneACCESS by TCRdb, which kept in-frame rearrangements only. Such tables lose some clones; where checked, under half of the loss comes from unresolved V genes, and the rest has no known cause. For this sample the table gives about 180,000 clones, of which 70% to 75% were detected only once. About 2.7% of the sample belongs to the ten largest clones. Sequenced: PBMCs. These TCRs come from a male donor in good health and CMV-seronegative.

The rearrangement joins TRBV28 to TRBJ2-6, with D possibly matching TRBD1 (5 bases). V was shortened by 8 bases and J by 2 bases, with 10 bases between the two germline ends. The CDR3 consists of 14 residues. Germline V lookup: CDR1 MDHEN, CDR2 SYDVKM. CDR3 coding DNA: TGTGCCAGCCACCCAGGGACTGGGGCCAACGTCCTGACTTTC. The encoded protein is CASHPGTGANVLTF.

The V call is TRBV14, the J call TRBJ1-3; D gene uncertain. The CDR3 runs 14 residues. Per germline, CDR1 SGHDN and CDR2 FVKESK. Trimming took off 5 bases at V and 0 bases at J, with 8 bases between the two ends. CDR3 sequence (DNA): TGTGCCAGCAGCGGACTGAGCTCTGGAAACACCATATATTTT. Translated: CASSGLSSGNTIYF.

This clone was observed a few times. The CDR3 is CASSSADRGETQYF. The DNA for the CDR3 is TGTGCCAGCAGTTCGGCGGACAGGGGTGAGACCCAGTACTTC. The chain uses TRBV6-5 and TRBJ2-5, with 9 positions matching TRBD1. The CDR3 has 14 amino acids. Germline CDR1 and CDR2: MNHEY and SVGAGI. Trimming cost V 4 bases and J 5 bases; bases outside gene matches: 5.

This sequence joins TRBV30 and TRBJ1-5; D is possibly TRBD1 (5 bases). The CDR3 is 12 residues long. CDR1 and CDR2 (germline): GTSNPN, SVGIG (reference sequence). The germline V and J ends were trimmed by 3 bases and 4 bases, with 7 bases remaining between them. The CDR3 region is CAWSGGNQPQHF. DNA for the CDR3: TGTGCCTGGAGCGGGGGGAATCAGCCCCAGCATTTT.

The V call is TRBV6-5, the J call TRBJ1-5, with TRBD1 identical over 12 bases. With V trimmed by 6 bases and J by 5 bases, 5 bases remained unmatched. The CDR3 totals 15 residues. The V gene's germline CDR1 is MNHEY and CDR2 SVGAGI. In DNA, the CDR3 is TGTGCCAGCAGCCCGGGACAGGGGGCGGATCAGCCCCAGCATTTT. Amino acid sequence: CASSPGQGADQPQHF.

The chain combines TRBV29-1 with TRBJ2-7; 13 bases match TRBD2. This CDR3 has 15 amino acids. Germline V CDR1 and CDR2: SQVTM, ANQGSEA. V dropped 2 bases and J dropped 5; count of bases not matched to a gene: 6. CDR3 coding DNA: TGCAGCGTTGAACTCGGGACTAGCGGGAAGGACGAGCAGTACTTC. Its translation: CSVELGTSGKDEQYF.

The V gene is TRBV6-1, the J gene TRBJ2-7, with D possibly matching TRBD1 (5 bases). The CDR3 covers 14 residues. Germline CDR1 and CDR2: MNHNS and SASEGT. The germline V and J ends were trimmed by 1 base and 3 bases, with 10 bases remaining between them. CDR3: CASSEDPGYYEQYF. The CDR3, as DNA: TGTGCCAGCAGTGAAGATCCAGGGTACTACGAGCAGTACTTC.

The chain carries TRBV6-6 and TRBJ2-2, with D unclear. The CDR3 is made up of 15 amino acids. V was shortened by 2 bases and J by 0 bases, with 7 bases between the two germline ends. Germline V gene sequence: CDR1 MNHNY, CDR2 SVGAGI (reference sequence). The CDR3 reads CASSYGHTNTGELFF. The CDR3 nucleotides read TGTGCCAGCAGTTACGGGCATACGAACACCGGGGAGCTGTTTTTT.

The chain couples TRBV5-4 to TRBJ2-2, with a possible D match to TRBD2 (5 bases). This CDR3 is built from 16 residues. Germline-derived CDR1 and CDR2 are SGHNT and YYREEE (reference sequence). V gave up 1 base and J gave up 4 bases, with 14 bases separating them. DNA of the CDR3: TGTGCCAGCAGCTTGTTTTCCGGGGTGGGCACCGGGGAGCTGTTTTTT. Its translation: CASSLFSGVGTGELFF.

The rearrangement uses TRBV4-3 and TRBJ2-1; 8 nucleotides agree with TRBD2. V gave up 4 bases and J gave up 10 bases; unmatched junction bases: 15. CDR3 length equals 16 residues. Germline CDR1 is LGHNA and CDR2 is YSLEER. CDR3 in amino acids: CASSLASGLAGGEQFF. Here the CDR3 DNA reads TGCGCCAGCAGCCTGGCTAGCGGGCTGGCGGGGGGAGAGCAGTTCTTC.

This clone was counted a few times. This chain uses TRBV11-2 with TRBJ2-2; no clear D. V was cut by 2 bases and J by 1 base, with 14 bases left in between. The germline V gene encodes CDR1 SGHAT and CDR2 FQNNGV. CDR3 length: 17 residues. CDR3 in DNA: TGTGCCAGCAGCTTAACCCGCCGGAGACTGAACACCGGGGAGCTGTTTTTT. This encodes CASSLTRRRLNTGELFF.

This clone was picked up a small number of times. The chain uses TRBV19 and TRBJ1-5; D is possibly TRBD1 (5 bases). This CDR3 is 15 amino acids long. V lost 11 bases and J 4 bases, leaving 21 bases between the germline ends. Germline V CDR1 and CDR2: LNHDA, SQIVND (reference sequence). The CDR3 region has the DNA TGTGCCGTCGCCCGGGGGGAAAAGTTAAATCAGCCCCAGCATTTT. Translation: CAVARGEKLNQPQHF.

The chain combines TRBV28 with TRBJ1-5; 10 nucleotides agree with TRBD1. The junction had 8 bases not matched to a gene; V was cut back by 6 bases and J by 0 bases. This CDR3 spans 17 amino acids. CDR1 MDHEN and CDR2 SYDVKM come from the germline V gene. The CDR3 coding sequence is TGTGCCAGCAGAGCCGGGACAGGGGTGTATAGCAATCAGCCCCAGCATTTT. Translating gives CASRAGTGVYSNQPQHF.

The genes are TRBV7-2 and TRBJ2-1; 7 bases fit TRBD1. Germline V gene sequence: CDR1 SGHTA, CDR2 FQGNSA. CDR3 length: 12 residues. J gave up 15 bases and V 5 bases, and 10 bases lay outside the gene matches. CDR3 protein: CASSRRDSVVFF. CDR3 DNA sequence: TGTGCCAGCAGCCGACGGGACAGCGTTGTGTTCTTC.

The chain uses TRBV5-1 and TRBJ1-1, with no clear D. Germline V gene lookup returns CDR1 SGHRS and CDR2 YFSETQ. This CDR3 region has 13 residues. Trimming took off 3 bases at V and 1 base at J, with 7 bases between the two ends. The CDR3 DNA is TGCGCCAGCAGCTCTACCCGGAACACTGAAGCTTTCTTT. Its protein is CASSSTRNTEAFF.

The chain uses TRBV4-1 and TRBJ1-3, with 7 bases fitting TRBD1. The CDR3 is made up of 15 amino acids. CDR1 is MGHRA, CDR2 YSYEKL, per germline. With V trimmed by 1 base and J by 2 bases, 2 bases remained unmatched. The CDR3 sequence: CASSQGGTAGNTIYF. The CDR3 DNA sequence: TGCGCCAGCAGCCAAGGGGGGACAGCTGGAAACACCATATATTTT.

This clone was counted a single time. One end of the junction does not line up with germline, which may come from a read error. The chain is built from TRBV28 and TRBJ2-1, with TRBD1 identical over 9 bases. Looked up from germline, CDR1 is MDHEN and CDR2 is SYDVKM. This CDR3 contains 13 residues. The CDR3 protein is CASSFTGGALVLF. The CDR3 DNA reads TGTGCCAGCAGTTTTACAGGGGGCGCGTTAGTCCTCTTC.

The chain has TRBV6-5 and TRBJ2-2, with 8 bases that match TRBD1. The V and J ends lost 8 bases and 5 bases, in that order; junction bases with no gene match: 7. Germline loops: CDR1 MNHEY, CDR2 SVGAGI. This CDR3 is built from 14 residues. The CDR3 DNA reads as TGTGCCAGCTCTGACAGGGGAAAAACCGGGGAGCTGTTTTTT. It specifies CASSDRGKTGELFF.

This clone has a single count. The rearrangement joins TRBV7-6 to TRBJ2-7; the match to TRBD2 covers 8 bases. Germline lookup yields CDR1 SGHVS and CDR2 FNYEAQ. V lost 8 bases and J lost 5; bases outside the gene matches: 11. This CDR3 is 14 amino acids long. CDR3 protein: CASQNSPGGNEQYF. The CDR3 region has the DNA TGTGCCAGCCAAAATAGCCCGGGAGGGAACGAGCAGTACTTC.

J is TRBJ2-3 and V is TRBV25-1; D is uncertain. The CDR3 runs to 15 residues. V was pared by 2 bases and J by 0 bases, with 9 bases between. CDR1 and CDR2 from the germline V gene are MGHDK and SYGVNS. The CDR3 DNA reads TGTGCCAGCAGTGAACCCTCCTCTAGCACAGATACGCAGTATTTT. This gives the protein CASSEPSSSTDTQYF.